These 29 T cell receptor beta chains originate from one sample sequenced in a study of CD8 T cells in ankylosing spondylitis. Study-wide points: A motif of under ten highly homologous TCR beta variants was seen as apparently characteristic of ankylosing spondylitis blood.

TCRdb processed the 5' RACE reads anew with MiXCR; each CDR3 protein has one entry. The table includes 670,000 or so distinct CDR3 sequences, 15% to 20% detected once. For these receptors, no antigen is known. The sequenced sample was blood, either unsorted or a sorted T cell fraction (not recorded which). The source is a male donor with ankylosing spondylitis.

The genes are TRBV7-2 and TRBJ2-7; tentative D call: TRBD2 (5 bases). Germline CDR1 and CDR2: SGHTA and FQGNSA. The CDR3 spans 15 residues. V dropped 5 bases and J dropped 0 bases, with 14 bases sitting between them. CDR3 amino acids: CASSPRGWSSYEQYF. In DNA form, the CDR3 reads TGTGCCAGCAGCCCCCGCGGGTGGAGCTCCTACGAGCAGTACTTC.

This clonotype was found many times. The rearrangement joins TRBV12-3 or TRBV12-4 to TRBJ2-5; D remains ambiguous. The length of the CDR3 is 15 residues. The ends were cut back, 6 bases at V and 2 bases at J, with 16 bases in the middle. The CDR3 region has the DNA TGTGCCAGCAGGTTCTCTCGCGCCAATCAAGAGACCCAGTACTTC. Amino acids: CASRFSRANQETQYF.

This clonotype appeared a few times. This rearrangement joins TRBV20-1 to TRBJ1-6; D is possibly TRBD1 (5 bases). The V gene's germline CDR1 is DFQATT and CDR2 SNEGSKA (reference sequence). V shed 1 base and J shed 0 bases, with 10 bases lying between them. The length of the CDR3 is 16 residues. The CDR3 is CSARAGLNSYNSPLHF. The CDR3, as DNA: TGCAGTGCTAGAGCGGGACTGAACTCCTATAATTCACCCCTCCACTTT.

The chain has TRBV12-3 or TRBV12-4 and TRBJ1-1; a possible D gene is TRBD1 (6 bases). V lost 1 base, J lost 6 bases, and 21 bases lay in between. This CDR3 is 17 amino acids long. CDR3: CASSLGASQGKRSEAFF. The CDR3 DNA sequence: TGTGCCAGCAGTTTAGGGGCCTCCCAGGGGAAAAGGTCTGAAGCTTTCTTT.

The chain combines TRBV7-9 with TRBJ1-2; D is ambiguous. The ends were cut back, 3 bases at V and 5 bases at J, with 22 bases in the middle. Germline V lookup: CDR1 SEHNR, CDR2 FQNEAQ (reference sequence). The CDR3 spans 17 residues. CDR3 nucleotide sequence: TGTGCCAGCAGCTTGGGGAACGCGGCACCCAGAAGTTATGGCTACACCTTC. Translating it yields CASSLGNAAPRSYGYTF.

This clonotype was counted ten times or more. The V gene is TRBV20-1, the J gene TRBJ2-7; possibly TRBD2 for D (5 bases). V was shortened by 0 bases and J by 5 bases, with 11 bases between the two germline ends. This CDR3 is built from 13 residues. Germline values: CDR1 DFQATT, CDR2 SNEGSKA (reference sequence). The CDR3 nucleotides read TGCAGTGCTAGAGATACCGGGGTGAACGAGCAGTACTTC. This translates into CSARDTGVNEQYF.

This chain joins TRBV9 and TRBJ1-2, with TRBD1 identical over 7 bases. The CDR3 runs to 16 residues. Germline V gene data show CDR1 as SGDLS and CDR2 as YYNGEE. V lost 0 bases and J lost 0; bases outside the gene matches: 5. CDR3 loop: CASSVDRDSPNYGYTF. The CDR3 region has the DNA TGTGCCAGCAGCGTAGACCGGGACAGCCCTAACTATGGCTACACCTTC. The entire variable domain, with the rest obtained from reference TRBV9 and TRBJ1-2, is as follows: DSGVTQTPKHLITATGQRVTLRCSPRSGDLSVYWYQQSLDQGLQFLIQYYNGEERAKGNILERFSAQQFPDLHSELNLSSLELGDSALYFCASSVDRDSPNYGYTFGSGTRLTVV.

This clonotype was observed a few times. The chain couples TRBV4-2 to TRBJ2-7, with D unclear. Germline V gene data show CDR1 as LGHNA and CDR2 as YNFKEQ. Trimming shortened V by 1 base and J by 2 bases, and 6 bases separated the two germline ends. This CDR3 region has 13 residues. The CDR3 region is CASSQGSAYEQYF. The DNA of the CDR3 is TGTGCCAGCAGCCAAGGATCCGCCTACGAGCAGTACTTC.

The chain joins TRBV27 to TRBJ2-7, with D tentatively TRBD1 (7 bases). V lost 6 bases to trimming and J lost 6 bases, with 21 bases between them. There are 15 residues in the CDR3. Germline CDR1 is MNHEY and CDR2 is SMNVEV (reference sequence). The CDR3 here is CASSLRQGGRGEQYF. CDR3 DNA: TGTGCCAGCAGCCTAAGACAGGGAGGTCGTGGCGAGCAGTACTTC.

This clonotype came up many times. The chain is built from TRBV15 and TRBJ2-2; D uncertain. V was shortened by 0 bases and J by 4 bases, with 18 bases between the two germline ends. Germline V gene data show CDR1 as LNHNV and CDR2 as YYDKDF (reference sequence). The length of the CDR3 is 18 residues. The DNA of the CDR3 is TGTGCCACCAGCAGAGATCAGTTTGCTAGTAGTGTCACCGGGGAGCTGTTTTTT. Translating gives CATSRDQFASSVTGELFF. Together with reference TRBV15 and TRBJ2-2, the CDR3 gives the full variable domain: DAMVIQNPRYQVTQFGKPVTLSCSQTLNHNVMYWYQQKSSQAPKLLFHYYDKDFNNEADTPDNFQSRRPNTSFCFLDIRSPGLGDTAMYLCATSRDQFASSVTGELFFGEGSRLTVL.

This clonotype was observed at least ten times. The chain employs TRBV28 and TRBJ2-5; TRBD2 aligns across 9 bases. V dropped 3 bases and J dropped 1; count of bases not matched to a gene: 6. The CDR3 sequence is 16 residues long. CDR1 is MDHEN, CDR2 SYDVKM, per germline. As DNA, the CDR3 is TGTGCCAGCAGTTTCCCGACTAGCGGCCCCCAAGAGACCCAGTACTTC. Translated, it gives CASSFPTSGPQETQYF.

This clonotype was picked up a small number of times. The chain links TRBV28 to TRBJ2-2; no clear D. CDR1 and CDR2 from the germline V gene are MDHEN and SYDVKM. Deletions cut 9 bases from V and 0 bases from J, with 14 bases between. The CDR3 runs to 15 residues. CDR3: CASGLRVPNTGELFF. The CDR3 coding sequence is TGTGCCAGTGGGTTAAGGGTCCCGAACACCGGGGAGCTGTTTTTT.

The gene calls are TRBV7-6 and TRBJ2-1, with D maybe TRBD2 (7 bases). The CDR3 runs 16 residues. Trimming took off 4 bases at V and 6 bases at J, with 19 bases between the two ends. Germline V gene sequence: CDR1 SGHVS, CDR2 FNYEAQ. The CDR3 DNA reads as TGTGCCAGCAGCTCGGTAGGGGGGGTCCCTCGCAATGAGCAGTTCTTC. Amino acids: CASSSVGGVPRNEQFF.

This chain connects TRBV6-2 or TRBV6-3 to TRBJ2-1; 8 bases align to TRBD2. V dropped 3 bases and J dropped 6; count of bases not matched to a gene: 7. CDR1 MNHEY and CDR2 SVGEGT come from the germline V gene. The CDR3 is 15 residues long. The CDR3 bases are TGTGCCAGCAGTTATACCGGGAGGGGGGTCAATGAGCAGTTCTTC. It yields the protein CASSYTGRGVNEQFF.

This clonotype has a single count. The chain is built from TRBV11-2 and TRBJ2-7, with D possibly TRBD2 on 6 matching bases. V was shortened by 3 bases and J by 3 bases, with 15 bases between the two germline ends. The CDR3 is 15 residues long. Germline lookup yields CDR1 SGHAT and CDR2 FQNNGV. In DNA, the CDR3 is TGTGCCAGCAGCTTCGGTACGGGAGTTCACTACGAGCAGTACTTC. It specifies CASSFGTGVHYEQYF. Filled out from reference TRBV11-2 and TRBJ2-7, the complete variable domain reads EAGVAQSPRYKIIEKRQSVAFWCNPISGHATLYWYQQILGQGPKLLIQFQNNGVVDDSQLPKDRFSAERLKGVDSTLKIQPAKLEDSAVYLCASSFGTGVHYEQYFGPGTRLTVT.

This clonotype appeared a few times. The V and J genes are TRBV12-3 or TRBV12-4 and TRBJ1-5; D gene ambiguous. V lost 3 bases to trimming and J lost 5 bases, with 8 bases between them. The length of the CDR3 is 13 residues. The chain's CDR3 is CASSFSGDQPQHF. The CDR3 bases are TGTGCCAGCAGTTTTTCAGGTGATCAGCCCCAGCATTTT.

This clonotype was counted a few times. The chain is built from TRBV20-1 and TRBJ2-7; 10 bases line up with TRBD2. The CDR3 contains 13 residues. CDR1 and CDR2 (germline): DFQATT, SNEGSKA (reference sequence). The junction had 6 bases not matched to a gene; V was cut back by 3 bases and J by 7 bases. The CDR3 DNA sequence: TGCAGTGCTAGGACTAGCGGGTCTAGGGAGCAGTACTTC. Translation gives CSARTSGSREQYF.

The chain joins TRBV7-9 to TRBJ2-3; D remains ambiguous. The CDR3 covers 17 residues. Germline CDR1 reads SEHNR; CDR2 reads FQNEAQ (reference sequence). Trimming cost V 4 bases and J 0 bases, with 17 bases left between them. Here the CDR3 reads CASSSLRQTASTDTQYF. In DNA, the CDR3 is TGTGCCAGCAGCTCACTCCGACAAACAGCTAGCACAGATACGCAGTATTTT. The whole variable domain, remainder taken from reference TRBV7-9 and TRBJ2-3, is DTGVSQNPRHKITKRGQNVTFRCDPISEHNRLYWYRQTLGQGPEFLTYFQNEAQLEKSRLLSDRFSAERPKGSFSTLEIQRTEQGDSAMYLCASSSLRQTASTDTQYFGPGTRLTVL.

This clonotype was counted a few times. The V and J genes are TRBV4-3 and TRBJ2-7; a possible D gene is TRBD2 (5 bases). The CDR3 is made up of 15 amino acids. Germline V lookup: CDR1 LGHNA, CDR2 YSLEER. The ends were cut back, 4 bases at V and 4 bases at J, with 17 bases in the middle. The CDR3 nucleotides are TGCGCCAGCAGCCCCGCAAGGACTGCACTGTACGAGCAGTACTTC. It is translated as CASSPARTALYEQYF.

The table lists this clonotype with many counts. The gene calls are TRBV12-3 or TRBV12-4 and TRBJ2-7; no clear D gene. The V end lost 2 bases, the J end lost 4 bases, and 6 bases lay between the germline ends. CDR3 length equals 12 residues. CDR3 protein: CASSLMGYEQYF. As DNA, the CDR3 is TGTGCCAGCAGTTTAATGGGTTACGAGCAGTACTTC.

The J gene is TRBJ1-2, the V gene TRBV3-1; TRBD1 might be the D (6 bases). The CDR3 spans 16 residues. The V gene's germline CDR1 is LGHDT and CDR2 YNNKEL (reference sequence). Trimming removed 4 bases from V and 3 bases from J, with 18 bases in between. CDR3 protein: CASSPRGATGDYGYTF. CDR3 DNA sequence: TGTGCCAGCAGCCCCCGCGGGGCGACAGGAGACTATGGCTACACCTTC. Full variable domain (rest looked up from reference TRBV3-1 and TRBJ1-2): DTAVSQTPKYLVTQMGNDKSIKCEQNLGHDTMYWYKQDSKKFLKIMFSYNNKELIINETVPNRFSPKSPDKAHLNLHINSLELGDSAVYFCASSPRGATGDYGYTFGSGTRLTVV.

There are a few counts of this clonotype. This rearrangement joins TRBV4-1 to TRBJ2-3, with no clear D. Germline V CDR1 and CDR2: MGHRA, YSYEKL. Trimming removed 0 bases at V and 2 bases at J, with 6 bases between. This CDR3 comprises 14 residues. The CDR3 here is CASSQDHFTDTQYF. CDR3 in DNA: TGCGCCAGCAGCCAAGATCACTTCACAGATACGCAGTATTTT.

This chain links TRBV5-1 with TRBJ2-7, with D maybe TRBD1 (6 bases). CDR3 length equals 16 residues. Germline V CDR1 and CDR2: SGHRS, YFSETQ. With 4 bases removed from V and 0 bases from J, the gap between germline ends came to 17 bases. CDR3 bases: TGCGCCAGCAGCCCGACCTGGGGGCTTGGCTCCTACGAGCAGTACTTC. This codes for CASSPTWGLGSYEQYF.

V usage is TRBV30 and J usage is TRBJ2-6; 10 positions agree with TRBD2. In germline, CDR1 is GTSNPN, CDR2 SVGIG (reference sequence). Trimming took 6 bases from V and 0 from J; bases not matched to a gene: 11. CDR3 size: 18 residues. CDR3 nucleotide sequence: TGTGCCTGCCCCGGAACTAGCGGGGCCCGCTCTGGGGCCAACGTCCTGACTTTC. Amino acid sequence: CACPGTSGARSGANVLTF.

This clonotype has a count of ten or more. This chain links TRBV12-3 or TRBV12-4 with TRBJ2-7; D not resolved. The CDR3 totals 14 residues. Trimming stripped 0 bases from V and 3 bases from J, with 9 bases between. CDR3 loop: CASSLAPMGYEQYF. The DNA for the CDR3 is TGTGCCAGCAGTTTAGCGCCTATGGGCTACGAGCAGTACTTC.

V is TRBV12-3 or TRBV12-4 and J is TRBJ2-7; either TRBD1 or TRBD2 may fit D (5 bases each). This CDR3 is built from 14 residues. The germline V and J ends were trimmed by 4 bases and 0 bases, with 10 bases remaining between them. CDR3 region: CASSSLGDSYEQYF. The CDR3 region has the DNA TGTGCCAGCAGTTCGTTGGGGGACTCCTACGAGCAGTACTTC.

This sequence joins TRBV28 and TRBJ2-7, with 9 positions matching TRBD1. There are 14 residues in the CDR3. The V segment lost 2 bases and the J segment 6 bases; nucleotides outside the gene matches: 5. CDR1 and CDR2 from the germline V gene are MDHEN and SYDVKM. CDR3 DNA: TGTGCCAGCAGTTTAGGGGGGACAGGGAGCGAGCAGTACTTC. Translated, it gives CASSLGGTGSEQYF.

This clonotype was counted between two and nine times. The CDR3 DNA reads as TGTGCCAGCAGAAGGGGGGTTGGCACCGGGGAGCTGTTTTTT. Translation: CASRRGVGTGELFF. The chain links TRBV28 to TRBJ2-2; D is tentatively TRBD1 or TRBD2 (6 bases each). This CDR3 contains 14 residues. CDR1 is MDHEN and CDR2 is SYDVKM in the germline V gene. Trimming left V 6 bases short and J 4 bases short, with 12 bases between.

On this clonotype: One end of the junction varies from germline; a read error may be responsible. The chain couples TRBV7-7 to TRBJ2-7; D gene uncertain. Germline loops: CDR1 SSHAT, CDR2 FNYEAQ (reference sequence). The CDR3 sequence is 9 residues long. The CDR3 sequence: CASSGEQYF. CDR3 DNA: TGTGCTAGCAGTGGGGAGCAGTACTTC.